These T cell receptor beta chains were read from a single sample in a study of breast tumors, draining lymph nodes, adjacent tissues. One entry per CDR3 protein results from TCRdb running MiXCR on the multiplex PCR reads. Here the sample spans over 130,000 distinct CDR3 sequences, less than 35% being singletons. The sequenced sample was axillary lymph node tissue. All receptors derive from a female donor with breast cancer. Some clones in this sample may be carry-over from other donors' samples. The CDR3 runs from the conserved cysteine through the conserved F or W. A D gene is named only where the DNA matches it firmly. Clone size is shown for a subset of rows, as once, few, many or a class of expanded clone.

V gene,clone size,J gene,D gene,CDR3 DNA,CDR3 protein
TRBV6-6,many,TRBJ1-5,TRBD1,TGTGCCAGCAGTTTAGGACAGGGTGGCAATCAGCCCCAGCATTTT,CASSLGQGGNQPQHF
TRBV2,many,TRBJ2-7,TRBD1,TGTGCCAGCAGTCCAACAGGGGTAAGGGACGAGCAGTACTTC,CASSPTGVRDEQYF
TRBV7-2,many,TRBJ2-7,TRBD1,TGTGCCAGCAGCTTAGAGTGGACAGGGGTTTCCGAGCAGTACTTC,CASSLEWTGVSEQYF
TRBV7-2,.,TRBJ2-5,TRBD2,TGTGCCAGCAGCTTTGAATCCCCGGGAGGCCAAGAGACCCAGTACTTC,CASSFESPGGQETQYF
TRBV6-4,many,TRBJ2-1,TRBD2,TGTGCCAGCAGTCAAATTAGCGGGGGGGCTCGGAATGAGCAGTTCTTC,CASSQISGGARNEQFF
TRBV12-3/TRBV12-4,.,TRBJ2-3,TRBD2,TGTGCCAGCAGTCAAAGCGGGGGGCCAGATACGCAGTATTTT,CASSQSGGPDTQYF
TRBV20-1,.,TRBJ2-5,.,TGCAGTGCTAAAGGCGAGACCCAGTACTTC,CSAKGETQYF
TRBV6-1,many,TRBJ1-3,TRBD1,TGTGCCAGCAAATGGGACCGGGACAGGGAGTTCTCTGGAAACACCATATATTTT,CASKWDRDREFSGNTIYF
TRBV7-8,many,TRBJ1-2,TRBD1,TGTGCCAGCAGCTCAGACGACTCCGACAGGGGGCGCGTCTATGGCTACACCTTC,CASSSDDSDRGRVYGYTF
TRBV2,.,TRBJ2-1,TRBD1,TGTGCCAGCAAGACAGGGGACCCCTACAATGAGCAGCTCTTC,CASKTGDPYNEQLF
TRBV12-3/TRBV12-4,.,TRBJ2-7,TRBD2,TGTGCCAGCGGTCGCGGGGTAGCGGGAATCTACGAGCAGTACTTC,CASGRGVAGIYEQYF
TRBV5-1,many,TRBJ1-5,.,TGCGCCAGCAGCTTGGTTGGGGATAATCAGCCCCAGCATTTT,CASSLVGDNQPQHF
TRBV28,.,TRBJ2-5,.,TGTGCCAGCAGTCCAGTCCCCCAAGAGACCCAGTACTTC,CASSPVPQETQYF
TRBV7-8,many,TRBJ1-6,TRBD1,TGTGCCAGCAGCTTGGGACAGGGATATTCACCCCTCCACTTT,CASSLGQGYSPLHF
TRBV6-2/TRBV6-3,.,TRBJ2-2,.,TGTGCCAGCCGCCCCCCCCGGCTAGCAGAGGGCCGGAGGACCGGGGAGCTGTTTTTT,CASRPPRLAEGRRTGELFF
TRBV24-1,.,TRBJ1-5,.,TGTGCTAGAGGACGGACGGGAATCAGCAATCAGCCCCAGCATTTT,CARGRTGISNQPQHF
TRBV3-2,.,TRBJ1-1,.,TGTGCCAGCAGCCAAACGTCGTCTACTGAAGCTTTCTTT,CASSQTSSTEAFF
TRBV6-4,.,TRBJ2-5,TRBD2,TGTGCCATCAGCGGGGGCCTAGCGGGGACCCAAGAGACCCAGTACTTC,CAISGGLAGTQETQYF
TRBV6-2/TRBV6-3,many,TRBJ1-2,TRBD1,TGTGCCAGCAGTTACCCGACAGGGCGGGAAGGCTACACCTTC,CASSYPTGREGYTF
TRBV7-3,.,TRBJ2-7,.,TGTGCCTGCAGCCTGGCGGGGTCGTACGAGCAGTACTTC,CACSLAGSYEQYF
TRBV5-4,many,TRBJ2-3,TRBD1,TGTGCCAGCAGCTTGCAGGGGGCAATCACAGATACGCAGTATTTT,CASSLQGAITDTQYF
TRBV7-6,.,TRBJ1-6,.,TGTGCCAGCAGCGGGGAGCAGGGGCGCAACGCTCTAGGGGGTAGGAGCTCCTATAATTCACCCCTCCACTTT,CASSGEQGRNALGGRSSYNSPLHF
TRBV30,many,TRBJ2-3,.,TGTGCCTGGAGTAGGCATACGCAGTATTTT,CAWSRHTQYF
TRBV5-8,many,TRBJ1-2,TRBD1,TGTGCCAGCAGCTGGCGGGACAGGGGCGGCTACACCTTC,CASSWRDRGGYTF
TRBV9,many,TRBJ2-3,.,TGTGCCAGCAGCGTCAGGACCAACACAGATACGCGGTATTTT,CASSVRTNTDTRYF
TRBV19,many,TRBJ1-5,TRBD1,TGTGCCAGTAGACCTACAGGGGGACAGCCCCAGCATTTT,CASRPTGGQPQHF
TRBV30,many,TRBJ1-5,.,TGTGCCTGGGGCGGGGAGCGTCAGCCCCAGCATTTT,CAWGGERQPQHF
TRBV7-2,many,TRBJ1-6,TRBD1,TGTGCCAGCAGCACCCGGGACAGGGCTTCACCCCTCCACTTT,CASSTRDRASPLHF
TRBV12-3/TRBV12-4,.,TRBJ2-1,.,TGTGCCAGCAGTTTCAACAATGAGCAGTTTTTC,CASSFNNEQFF
TRBV6-2/TRBV6-3,many,TRBJ2-3,.,TGTGCCAGCAGTTATGAAGAGACAGATACGCAGTATTTT,CASSYEETDTQYF
TRBV5-8,many,TRBJ2-5,TRBD2,TGTGCCAGCAGCTTGGAGCCTAGCGGGGGTGAGAAAGAGACCCAGTACTTC,CASSLEPSGGEKETQYF
TRBV15,.,TRBJ2-1,.,TGTGCCACCAGCAGCTTGTCCGTGGGTGCGAACGACAATGAGCAGTTCTTC,CATSSLSVGANDNEQFF
TRBV6-6,.,TRBJ1-5,.,TGTGCCAGCAGGCCGACCCGCGGTCAGCCCCAGCATTTT,CASRPTRGQPQHF
TRBV6-6,.,TRBJ1-4,.,TGTGCCAGCAGCGGCGCCCGGGGTGAAAAACTGTTTTTT,CASSGARGEKLFF
TRBV5-5,.,TRBJ2-7,.,TGTGCCAGCAGTTCCCCTCGGTCCTCCTACGAGCAGTACTTC,CASSSPRSSYEQYF
TRBV5-1,.,TRBJ2-5,TRBD1,TGCGCCAGCAGCCCGACGACAGGGGTACAAGAGACCCAGTACTTC,CASSPTTGVQETQYF